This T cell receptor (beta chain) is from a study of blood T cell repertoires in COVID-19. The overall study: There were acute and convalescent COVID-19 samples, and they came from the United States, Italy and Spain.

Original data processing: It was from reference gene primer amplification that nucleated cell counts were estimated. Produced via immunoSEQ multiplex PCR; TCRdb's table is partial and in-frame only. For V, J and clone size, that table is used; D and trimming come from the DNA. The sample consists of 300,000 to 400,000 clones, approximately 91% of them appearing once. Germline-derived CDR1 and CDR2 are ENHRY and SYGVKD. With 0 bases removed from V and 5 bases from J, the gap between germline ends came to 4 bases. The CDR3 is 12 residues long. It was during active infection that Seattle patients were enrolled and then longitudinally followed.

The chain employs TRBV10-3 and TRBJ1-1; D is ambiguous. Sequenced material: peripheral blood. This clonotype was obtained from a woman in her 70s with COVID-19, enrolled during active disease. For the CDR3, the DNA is TGTGCCATCAGTGAGTCCAGGACTGAAGCTTTCTTT. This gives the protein CAISESRTEAFF.